Following are 3 T cell receptor beta chains from one sample sequenced in a study of OX40 agonist ivuxolimab in advanced cancers. Libraries were prepared by immunoSEQ multiplex PCR; TCRdb keeps only in-frame clonotypes and omits some of them. The sample yields tens of thousands of clones, 88% seen once. Sequenced material: CD4+ or CD8+ T cells sorted from blood, taken in a trial of the OX40 agonist ivuxolimab. Receptor source: an adult with an advanced solid tumor such as melanoma, head and neck, liver or kidney cancer.

This sequence joins TRBV5-8 and TRBJ1-5; maybe TRBD1 (5 bases). The length of the CDR3 is 14 residues. CDR1 SGHTS and CDR2 YDEGEE come from the germline V gene. V was shortened by 4 bases and J by 0 bases, with 8 bases between the two germline ends. In DNA form, the CDR3 reads TGTGCCAGCAGCCGGGACGTTAGCAATCAGCCCCAGCATTTT. Its protein is CASSRDVSNQPQHF.

The chain links TRBV7-8 to TRBJ1-2, with D perhaps matching TRBD1 (5 bases). Germline CDR1 reads SGHVS; CDR2 reads FQNEAQ. Trimming cost V 5 bases and J 1 base, with 26 bases left between them. The CDR3 has 19 residues. The CDR3 loop is CASSPLRRSWGGDNYGYTF. CDR3 sequence (DNA): TGTGCCAGCAGCCCTCTCAGGCGATCCTGGGGCGGGGATAACTATGGCTACACCTTC.

The chain links TRBV7-2 to TRBJ1-2; TRBD1 is a possible D gene (6 bases). The CDR3 length is 16 residues. Germline lookup yields CDR1 SGHTA and CDR2 FQGNSA. Trimming took 5 bases from V and 6 from J, leaving 22 bases between them. In DNA form, the CDR3 reads TGTGCCAGCAGCCAGAATTTGCAGGGGCGAGGCAATGGCTACACCTTC. Translating it yields CASSQNLQGRGNGYTF.